The 8 T cell receptor beta chains given below trace back to one sample, sequenced in a study of OX40 agonist ivuxolimab in advanced cancers. Assay: immunoSEQ multiplex PCR; the TCRdb copy retains only in-frame clones and omits some. The sample yields about 80,000 clones, about nine tenths seen once. The material sequenced was CD4+ or CD8+ T cells sorted from blood, taken in a trial of the OX40 agonist ivuxolimab. The receptors come from an adult with an advanced solid tumor such as melanoma, head and neck, liver or kidney cancer.

This chain links TRBV5-1 with TRBJ2-7; no reliable D call. V shed 5 bases and J shed 5 bases, with 14 bases lying between them. The CDR3 is made up of 13 amino acids. Germline loops: CDR1 SGHRS, CDR2 YFSETQ. The CDR3 nucleotides read TGCGCCAGCAGTGGGGTTTGGGGTCACGAGCAGTACTTC. Its translation is CASSGVWGHEQYF.

The V call is TRBV30, the J call TRBJ2-5, with 7 bases fitting TRBD1. The V and J ends lost 4 bases and 5 bases, in that order; junction bases with no gene match: 4. Germline assignment: CDR1 GTSNPN and CDR2 SVGIG (reference sequence). The CDR3 loop spans 12 amino acids. The CDR3 reads CAWNDRVETQYF. The CDR3 nucleotides are TGTGCCTGGAACGACAGGGTTGAGACCCAGTACTTC.

The V gene is TRBV9, the J gene TRBJ2-2; a possible D gene is TRBD1 (6 bases). V was trimmed by 4 bases and J by 1 base, leaving 11 bases between them. This CDR3 contains 15 residues. Per germline, CDR1 SGDLS and CDR2 YYNGEE. This CDR3 is CASSRDTQNTGELFF. The DNA of the CDR3 is TGTGCCAGCAGCAGGGACACCCAGAACACCGGGGAGCTGTTTTTT.

This clone was recorded only once. This chain links TRBV9 with TRBJ2-2; possibly TRBD1 for D (6 bases). V gave up 3 bases and J gave up 7 bases, with 10 bases separating them. The CDR3 length is 13 residues. The germline V gene has CDR1 SGDLS and CDR2 YYNGEE. The CDR3 coding sequence is TGTGCCAGCAGCGCAGGGGAAATCGGGGAGCTGTTTTTT. Amino acids: CASSAGEIGELFF.

J is TRBJ2-7 and V is TRBV29-1, with TRBD2 as a possible D gene (5 bases). The CDR3 loop spans 14 amino acids. Trimming removed 4 bases from V and 1 base from J, with 14 bases in between. Germline values: CDR1 SQVTM, CDR2 ANQGSEA. CDR3 bases: TGCAGCGTTGCGTCGGGGAGCAATTCCTACGAGCAGTACTTC. Translation gives CSVASGSNSYEQYF.

The rearrangement joins TRBV7-9 to TRBJ1-5; no firm D call. CDR3 length: 14 amino acids. Trimming removed 0 bases from V and 3 bases from J, with 6 bases in between. Germline loops: CDR1 SEHNR, CDR2 FQNEAQ (reference sequence). The CDR3 bases are TGTGCCAGCAGCTTAGCAGCGAACAATCAGCCCCAGCATTTT. Its protein is CASSLAANNQPQHF. Together with reference TRBV7-9 and TRBJ1-5, the CDR3 gives the full variable domain: DTGVSQNPRHKITKRGQNVTFRCDPISEHNRLYWYRQTLGQGPEFLTYFQNEAQLEKSRLLSDRFSAERPKGSFSTLEIQRTEQGDSAMYLCASSLAANNQPQHFGDGTRLSIL.

V usage is TRBV6-1 and J usage is TRBJ2-7; D call uncertain. The CDR3 is made up of 13 amino acids. V was trimmed by 4 bases and J by 7 bases, leaving 14 bases between them. The germline V gene encodes CDR1 MNHNS and CDR2 SASEGT. DNA of the CDR3: TGTGCCAGCAGTGCAGTGGCTGTGGGAGAGCAGTACTTC. It translates to CASSAVAVGEQYF.

The chain carries TRBV29-1 and TRBJ1-1, with 8 bases matching TRBD1. CDR1 is SQVTM and CDR2 is ANQGSEA in the germline V gene. V was pared by 6 bases and J by 0 bases, with 6 bases of the junction left unmatched. This CDR3 is built from 14 residues. CDR3 sequence: CSVAQGAMNTEAFF. CDR3 in DNA: TGCAGCGTAGCCCAGGGGGCCATGAACACTGAAGCTTTCTTT. The variable domain in full, with the rest retrieved from reference TRBV29-1 and TRBJ1-1, is SAVISQKPSRDICQRGTSLTIQCQVDSQVTMMFWYRQQPGQSLTLIATANQGSEATYESGFVIDKFPISRPNLTFSTLTVSNMSPEDSSIYLCSVAQGAMNTEAFFGQGTRLTVV.